Included here is one TCR beta chain sequence, with context. Its antigen remains unidentified. This sample stems from a study of monozygotic twins with inflammatory bowel disease. Using the 5' RACE reads, TCRdb records one entry per CDR3 protein without DNA. This sample carries a few hundred thousand distinct CDR3 sequences, with 2.6% going to the ten biggest clones. Study-level findings and limits: Compared with healthy twins, IBD patients shared fewer clonotypes with others, especially with disease activity. Using the inverse Simpson index, IBD patients had lower TCRbeta diversity than healthy co-twins.

Sequencing was carried out using blood. This receptor was obtained from a human donor with ulcerative colitis or Crohn's disease, or a healthy co-twin of an affected twin (not recorded which).

The CDR3 protein is CASSSALEGNTEAFF. V usage is TRBV18 and J usage is TRBJ1-1. The CDR3 loop spans 15 amino acids. Per the germline V gene, CDR1 is KGHSH and CDR2 is LQKENI.